The clone carrying this TCR beta chain was recorded only once. Naive CD8 cells, CD45RO-negative and positively selected for CCR7, excluded terminally differentiated effector memory CD45RA+ cells. The data belong to a study of shared clonotypes between healthy human individuals. Overall study: Each donor had three CD4 naive, three CD4 memory, two CD8 naive and one CD8 memory plate.

Investigators spread the genomic DNA of each subset evenly over several immunoSEQ plates. Clones were sequenced by immunoSEQ multiplex PCR, and TCRdb holds only the in-frame ones, with some missing. The sample shows some 740,000 clones, more than 85% of them seen only once. The V gene lost 0 bases and the J gene lost 0 bases, with 12 bases spanning the gap. Per the germline V gene, CDR1 is SGHTS and CDR2 is YDEGEE. This CDR3 is built from 16 residues. The receptor was isolated from a man between 25 and 39 years old in good health. The sequenced sample consisted of naive CD8+ T cells sorted from blood. The rearrangement uses TRBV5-8 and TRBJ1-1; no firm D call. The DNA for the CDR3 is TGTGCCAGCAGCTTGGGCAGACGTGGGGTGAACACTGAAGCTTTCTTT. Protein sequence: CASSLGRRGVNTEAFF.